This entry lists 28 T cell receptor beta chains sequenced from one sample in a study of shared clonotypes between healthy human individuals. Method: immunoSEQ multiplex PCR; TCRdb's copy keeps in-frame clones and lacks some. The table records 450,000 to 500,000 clones, approximately 78% of them present only once. Material: PBMCs. These receptors were collected from a woman in her forties in good health. Some clones in this sample may be carry-over from other donors' samples.

This CDR3 reads CASSTRTSFEQYF. The CDR3 region has the DNA TGTGCCAGTAGTACCCGGACTAGCTTCGAGCAGTACTTC. The chain uses TRBV19 and TRBJ2-7; 8 bases fit TRBD2. CDR1 and CDR2 from the germline V gene are LNHDA and SQIVND (reference sequence). This CDR3 is built from 13 residues. The ends lost 4 bases at V and 6 bases at J; junction bases unmatched: 5.

The J gene is TRBJ2-1, the V gene TRBV7-8; D call uncertain. The CDR3 length is 14 residues. Deletions cut 2 bases from V and 4 bases from J, with 9 bases between. Germline V CDR1 and CDR2: SGHVS, FQNEAQ. The DNA of the CDR3 is TGTGCCAGCAGCTTAAGTGCCATATACAATGAGCAGTTCTTC. Encoded protein: CASSLSAIYNEQFF.

Concerning this clone: The germline gene is not matched at one end of the junction; a read error may be the cause. The CDR3 DNA reads as TGTGCTAGCAGCCGAGCGGAACAAGAGACCCAGTACTTC. It encodes CASSRAEQETQYF. This chain links TRBV7-7 with TRBJ2-5; a weak D match, TRBD2 (5 bases). CDR1 SSHAT and CDR2 FNYEAQ come from the germline V gene (reference sequence). This CDR3 contains 13 residues.

The rearrangement joins TRBV19 to TRBJ2-2, with 10 positions matching TRBD2. Per the germline V gene, CDR1 is LNHDA and CDR2 is SQIVND (reference sequence). The CDR3 loop spans 18 amino acids. J was trimmed by 6 bases and V by 2 bases; bases with no gene match: 12. DNA of the CDR3: TGTGCCAGTAGTATACCATTCCCTAGCGGGAGATCACCCGGGGAGCTGTTTTTT. This translates into CASSIPFPSGRSPGELFF.

CDR3 sequence: CASSFYGLAGRTDTQYF. The CDR3 nucleotides are TGTGCCAGCAGTTTCTACGGACTAGCGGGGCGCACAGATACGCAGTATTTT. V and J are TRBV27 and TRBJ2-3; 12 bases map to TRBD2. Germline V gives CDR1 MNHEY, CDR2 SMNVEV (reference sequence). Trimming took 3 bases from V and 1 from J; bases not matched to a gene: 5. The CDR3 is made up of 17 amino acids.

V is TRBV7-2 and J is TRBJ2-7; the match to TRBD2 covers 7 bases. The CDR3 sequence is 15 residues long. V shed 2 bases, J shed 4 bases, and the junction held 8 bases outside the gene matches. Germline loops: CDR1 SGHTA, CDR2 FQGNSA. This CDR3 is CASSLWSGGFYEQYF. For the CDR3, the DNA is TGTGCCAGCAGCTTATGGTCGGGAGGATTTTACGAGCAGTACTTC.

The chain couples TRBV6-1 to TRBJ2-7; D is uncertain. The CDR3 runs to 12 residues. V lost 4 bases and J lost 3, with 7 bases in between. Germline loops: CDR1 MNHNS, CDR2 SASEGT. In nucleotides, the CDR3 is TGTGCCAGCAGTGGTAGAGGCTACGAGCAGTACTTC. It translates to CASSGRGYEQYF.

The chain couples TRBV30 to TRBJ1-6, with D possibly matching TRBD1 (5 bases). Looked up from germline, CDR1 is GTSNPN and CDR2 is SVGIG (reference sequence). Trimming removed 2 bases from V and 5 bases from J, with 13 bases in between. The CDR3 has 15 residues. CDR3 sequence reads: CAWSLTGPNNSPLHF. CDR3 bases: TGTGCCTGGAGTCTTACGGGACCGAATAATTCACCCCTCCACTTT. The full variable domain, rest sourced from reference TRBV30 and TRBJ1-6, is SQTIHQWPATLVQPVGSPLSLECTVEGTSNPNLYWYRQAAGRGLQLLFYSVGIGQISSEVPQNLSASRPQDRQFILSSKKLLLSDSGFYLCAWSLTGPNNSPLHFGNGTRLTVT.

This clone has just one count. This chain links TRBV2 with TRBJ2-5; 11 bases match TRBD2. The DNA end is a closer match to TRBJ2-7, so the J assignment may be wrong. CDR3 size: 14 residues. The V gene's germline CDR1 is SNHLY and CDR2 FYNNEI. CDR3 amino acids: CASRGTSGTYEQYF. The CDR3 bases are TGTGCCAGCAGGGGGACTAGCGGCACCTACGAGCAGTACTTC.

The chain uses TRBV5-1 and TRBJ1-4; 10 bases are shared with TRBD1. After removal of 3 bases from V and 8 bases from J, the junction contained 7 bases not matched to a gene. Germline V lookup: CDR1 SGHRS, CDR2 YFSETQ. The CDR3 extends over 15 amino acids. In nucleotides, the CDR3 is TGCGCCAGCAGCTCTACCGGGACAGGGGAAGAAAAACTGTTTTTT. Protein sequence: CASSSTGTGEEKLFF.

The chain uses TRBV19 and TRBJ2-2; D is ambiguous. There are 14 residues in the CDR3. Trimming shortened V by 5 bases and J by 0 bases, and 7 bases separated the two germline ends. The germline V gene has CDR1 LNHDA and CDR2 SQIVND (reference sequence). CDR3 protein: CASSRFANTGELFF. The DNA for the CDR3 is TGTGCCAGTAGTCGGTTTGCGAACACCGGGGAGCTGTTTTTT.

This clone was observed a single time. The rearrangement uses TRBV7-3 and TRBJ2-6; D perhaps matches TRBD2 (5 bases). Germline CDR1 SGHTA, CDR2 FQGTGA. The CDR3 loop spans 19 amino acids. V was shortened by 6 bases and J by 0 bases, with 21 bases between the two germline ends. In DNA form, the CDR3 reads TGTGCCAGCAGTCTCCCTCGGGATGGGTTCTACTCTGGGGCCAACGTCCTGACTTTC. Its translation: CASSLPRDGFYSGANVLTF.

This rearrangement joins TRBV5-1 to TRBJ2-5; D gene unclear. The CDR3 sequence is 13 residues long. V lost 2 bases and J 2 bases, leaving 7 bases between the germline ends. Germline V gene data show CDR1 as SGHRS and CDR2 as YFSETQ. Here the CDR3 reads CASSFDPQETQYF. CDR3 sequence (DNA): TGCGCCAGCAGCTTCGACCCTCAAGAGACCCAGTACTTC.

V gene TRBV7-2 combines with J gene TRBJ2-5; 13 nucleotides agree with TRBD2. The V and J ends lost 4 bases and 4 bases, in that order; junction bases with no gene match: 9. This CDR3 comprises 17 residues. In germline, CDR1 is SGHTA, CDR2 FQGNSA. CDR3 DNA: TGTGCCAGCAGCTCTAGGACTAGCGGGAGCCCTGTAGAGACCCAGTACTTC. This sequence encodes CASSSRTSGSPVETQYF. The full variable domain, in which reference TRBV7-2 and TRBJ2-5 provide the parts outside the CDR3, is GAGVSQSPSNKVTEKGKDVELRCDPISGHTALYWYRQSLGQGLEFLIYFQGNSAPDKSGLPSDRFSAERTGGSVSTLTIQRTQQEDSAVYLCASSSRTSGSPVETQYFGPGTRLLVL.

The sample holds many counts of this clone. The genes are TRBV6-6 and TRBJ1-1; D not certain. V was trimmed by 5 bases and J by 0 bases, leaving 4 bases between them. The CDR3 loop spans 12 amino acids. Germline CDR1 is MNHNY and CDR2 is SVGAGI (reference sequence). The CDR3 spells CASSHMNTEAFF. As DNA, the CDR3 is TGTGCCAGCAGTCACATGAACACTGAAGCTTTCTTT.

The gene calls are TRBV2 and TRBJ2-7; 7 bases match TRBD1. The CDR3 contains 13 residues. Germline V CDR1 and CDR2: SNHLY, FYNNEI. V trimming: 4 bases; J trimming: 2 bases; junction bases outside the gene matches: 2. CDR3: CASSVTGAYEQYF. CDR3 nucleotide sequence: TGTGCCAGCAGTGTTACAGGGGCCTACGAGCAGTACTTC.

This clone was seen only a few times. The chain links TRBV2 to TRBJ2-1; 7 positions match TRBD1. V lost 8 bases and J lost 5; bases outside the gene matches: 15. Germline V lookup: CDR1 SNHLY, CDR2 FYNNEI. The CDR3 runs to 16 residues. The CDR3, as DNA: TGTGCCAGCCGTACCCCCCAGACAGGGCTTAACAATGAGCAGTTCTTC. Its translation is CASRTPQTGLNNEQFF.

CDR3 residues: CASSLARLAETDTQYF. CDR3 coding DNA: TGTGCCAGCAGCTTAGCGAGGCTAGCGGAAACAGATACGCAGTATTTT. The V and J genes are TRBV7-8 and TRBJ2-3; TRBD2 matches at 7 bases. This CDR3 has 16 residues. Losses at the gene ends were 0 bases for V and 3 bases for J; bases not matched to a gene: 6. Germline-derived CDR1 and CDR2 are SGHVS and FQNEAQ. Combining the CDR3 with reference TRBV7-8 and TRBJ2-3 gives the whole variable domain GAGVSQSPRYKVAKRGQDVALRCDPISGHVSLFWYQQALGQGPEFLTYFQNEAQLDKSGLPSDRFFAERPEGSVSTLKIQRTQQEDSAVYLCASSLARLAETDTQYFGPGTRLTVL.

This clone was detected only once. V is TRBV30 and J is TRBJ2-1, with 7 nucleotides matching TRBD2. CDR1 is GTSNPN, CDR2 SVGIG, per germline (reference sequence). V shed 2 bases, J shed 0 bases, and the junction held 4 bases outside the gene matches. The CDR3 has 15 amino acids. The CDR3 spells CAWSWVAGSYNEQFF. The CDR3 DNA sequence: TGTGCCTGGAGTTGGGTAGCGGGCTCCTACAATGAGCAGTTCTTC. Together with reference TRBV30 and TRBJ2-1, the CDR3 gives the full variable domain: SQTIHQWPATLVQPVGSPLSLECTVEGTSNPNLYWYRQAAGRGLQLLFYSVGIGQISSEVPQNLSASRPQDRQFILSSKKLLLSDSGFYLCAWSWVAGSYNEQFFGPGTRLTVL.

The chain combines TRBV6-5 with TRBJ2-7; a weak D match, TRBD1 (6 bases). Germline CDR1 MNHEY, CDR2 SVGAGI. V was clipped by 4 bases and J by 2 bases, with 15 bases between them. CDR3 length: 15 residues. The CDR3: CASSSGTPRAYEQYF. CDR3 DNA: TGTGCCAGCAGTTCCGGGACACCCAGGGCCTACGAGCAGTACTTC.

This clone was observed a single time. The rearrangement joins TRBV29-1 to TRBJ2-5; a possible D gene is TRBD1 (5 bases). Germline V gene lookup returns CDR1 SQVTM and CDR2 ANQGSEA. The CDR3 consists of 15 residues. Trimming stripped 0 bases from V and 4 bases from J, with 15 bases between. The CDR3 region has the DNA TGCAGCGTTGAAGATGGCAGGGATCCCGCAGAGACCCAGTACTTC. This codes for CSVEDGRDPAETQYF.

This clone was seen a few times. The CDR3 DNA sequence: TGTGCCAGCACTCCCCCGGGGGCAGATACGCAGTATTTT. Protein product: CASTPPGADTQYF. The chain joins TRBV6-1 to TRBJ2-3; a weak D match, TRBD2 (6 bases). The CDR3 loop spans 13 amino acids. Germline V CDR1 and CDR2: MNHNS, SASEGT. The V end was cut by 7 bases, the J end by 4 bases, with 12 bases between.

The chain recombines TRBV7-9 with TRBJ1-1, with 7 bases lining up with TRBD1. From germline, CDR1 is SEHNR and CDR2 FQNEAQ (reference sequence). This CDR3 contains 14 residues. With V trimmed by 5 bases and J by 5 bases, 8 bases remained unmatched. CDR3 amino acids: CASSRDRGTTEAFF. The CDR3 DNA is TGTGCCAGCAGCCGGGACAGAGGGACTACTGAAGCTTTCTTT.

CDR3 sequence (DNA): TGTGCCAGCAGCCGTGGACAGGACTCCTATGGCTACACCTTC. The encoded protein is CASSRGQDSYGYTF. The V and J genes are TRBV7-9 and TRBJ1-2; 7 bases fit TRBD1. J gave up 4 bases and V 5 bases, and 7 bases lay outside the gene matches. Per germline, CDR1 SEHNR and CDR2 FQNEAQ (reference sequence). This CDR3 is built from 14 residues.

There are many counts of this clone. The V gene is TRBV7-3, the J gene TRBJ2-1; D gene ambiguous. Deletions cut 5 bases from V and 6 bases from J, with 11 bases between. The V gene's germline CDR1 is SGHTA and CDR2 FQGTGA. This CDR3 is 13 amino acids long. CDR3 in DNA: TGTGCCAGCAGCCCTGAGGAACTCAATGAGCAGTTCTTC. It is translated as CASSPEELNEQFF. The whole variable domain, filled in from reference TRBV7-3 and TRBJ2-1, reads GAGVSQTPSNKVTEKGKYVELRCDPISGHTALYWYRQSLGQGPEFLIYFQGTGAADDSGLPNDRFFAVRPEGSVSTLKIQRTERGDSAVYLCASSPEELNEQFFGPGTRLTVL.

V usage is TRBV6-1 and J usage is TRBJ1-2; tentatively, D is TRBD1 (6 bases). The CDR3 has 13 residues. Trimming removed 6 bases from V and 4 bases from J, with 12 bases in between. CDR1 MNHNS and CDR2 SASEGT come from the germline V gene. The CDR3 DNA reads as TGTGCCAGCAGCAGACAGGACCTCTATGGCTACACCTTC. Translation gives CASSRQDLYGYTF.

Note on this clone: The limits of the CDR3 on the DNA are not certain, so only TCRdb's listed CDR3 is given. The rearrangement uses TRBV21-1 and TRBJ1-1; TRBD1 is taken as the D call from the table, unchecked against the DNA. TRBV21-1 is reported as a pseudogene. The CDR3 numbers 21 amino acids, ends counted. CDR3 sequence reads: CASSKWTVGTGAGVSDTEAFF.

V gene TRBV7-9 combines with J gene TRBJ2-7, with 7 bases lining up with TRBD2. The germline V gene has CDR1 SEHNR and CDR2 FQNEAQ (reference sequence). The CDR3 length is 12 residues. J gave up 6 bases and V 2 bases, and 1 base lay outside the gene matches. The chain's CDR3 is CASSLWGGEQYF. The CDR3, as DNA: TGTGCCAGCAGCTTATGGGGGGGCGAGCAGTACTTC.